Each of the 18 T cell receptor beta chains below was sequenced from the same sample in a study of PD-L1 blockade in urothelial cancer. Only in-frame clones appear in the TCRdb table, and some are missing; sequencing was by immunoSEQ multiplex PCR. The sample has tens of thousands of clones, about 80% seen once. The input for sequencing was PBMCs, taken around atezolizumab (anti-PD-L1) treatment. Receptor source: a man between 65 and 79 years old with urothelial cancer.

The chain has TRBV5-4 and TRBJ2-3, with 7 bases aligning to TRBD1. The V and J ends lost 2 bases and 4 bases, in that order; junction bases with no gene match: 4. CDR1 is SGHNT, CDR2 YYREEE, per germline (reference sequence). The CDR3 is 14 residues long. The CDR3 bases are TGTGCCAGCAGCTTACAGGGGTGGGCAGATACGCAGTATTTT. Translating it yields CASSLQGWADTQYF.

There are a few counts of this clone. As DNA, the CDR3 is TGCGCCAGCAGCTGGGACAGCTACGAGCAGTACTTC. Encoded protein: CASSWDSYEQYF. The J gene is TRBJ2-7, the V gene TRBV5-1, with 7 bases lining up with TRBD1. Germline loops: CDR1 SGHRS, CDR2 YFSETQ. V was clipped by 3 bases and J by 3 bases; unmatched bases: 0. CDR3 length equals 12 residues.

The chain has TRBV2 and TRBJ1-2; 10 bases fit TRBD1. The CDR3 totals 15 residues. Germline loops: CDR1 SNHLY, CDR2 FYNNEI. With 0 bases clipped from V and 9 bases from J, the junction kept 7 bases outside the gene matches. The CDR3 sequence is CASSEALGGQGSYTF. The CDR3 DNA reads as TGTGCCAGCAGTGAAGCGCTTGGGGGACAGGGGAGCTACACCTTC.

This clone turned up a few times. V is TRBV7-3 and J is TRBJ1-2; D uncertain. V was clipped by 5 bases and J by 10 bases, with 17 bases between them. Germline V gene data show CDR1 as SGHTA and CDR2 as FQGTGA. The CDR3 is 13 residues long. The CDR3, as DNA: TGTGCCAGCAGCCCGGACTCAATCCAGCTCTACACCTTC. This gives the protein CASSPDSIQLYTF. Full variable domain (outside the CDR3, taken from reference TRBV7-3 and TRBJ1-2): GAGVSQTPSNKVTEKGKYVELRCDPISGHTALYWYRQSLGQGPEFLIYFQGTGAADDSGLPNDRFFAVRPEGSVSTLKIQRTERGDSAVYLCASSPDSIQLYTFGSGTRLTVV.

The gene calls are TRBV6-1 and TRBJ2-1; 12 nucleotides match TRBD2. Germline-derived CDR1 and CDR2 are MNHNS and SASEGT. The CDR3 has 14 residues. V shed 4 bases and J 9 bases; nucleotides not matched to a gene: 4. The CDR3 region is CASSGRTSGAEQFF. The CDR3 DNA is TGTGCCAGCAGTGGACGGACTAGCGGGGCTGAGCAGTTCTTC.

J is TRBJ2-7 and V is TRBV6-5; tentatively, D is TRBD2 (6 bases). The CDR3 is 13 amino acids. V lost 0 bases and J 4 bases, leaving 7 bases between the germline ends. The germline V gene encodes CDR1 MNHEY and CDR2 SVGAGI. The CDR3 sequence: CASSYSGLYEQYF. DNA of the CDR3: TGTGCCAGCAGTTACTCGGGACTTTACGAGCAGTACTTC.

This clone was counted once. This chain links TRBV2 with TRBJ1-4; 8 positions match TRBD1. Per the germline V gene, CDR1 is SNHLY and CDR2 is FYNNEI. The CDR3 spans 17 residues. The V and J ends lost 5 bases and 1 base, in that order; junction bases with no gene match: 9. DNA of the CDR3: TGTGCCAGCAGTACAGGGGGAGTACCCTTAACTAATGAAAAACTGTTTTTT. Translating gives CASSTGGVPLTNEKLFF. The whole variable domain, remainder taken from reference TRBV2 and TRBJ1-4, is EPEVTQTPSHQVTQMGQEVILRCVPISNHLYFYWYRQILGQKVEFLVSFYNNEISEKSEIFDDQFSVERPDGSNFTLKIRSTKLEDSAMYFCASSTGGVPLTNEKLFFGSGTQLSVL.

The sample holds one count of this clone. This chain joins TRBV6-5 and TRBJ2-5; no firm D call. The CDR3 spans 15 residues. Trimming cost V 0 bases and J 5 bases, with 13 bases left between them. Germline CDR1 MNHEY, CDR2 SVGAGI. CDR3 nucleotide sequence: TGTGCCAGCAGTTACTCGTCTACTTCCCTTGAGACCCAGTACTTC. Translated: CASSYSSTSLETQYF.

V is TRBV15 and J is TRBJ2-7; 8 positions agree with TRBD1. From germline, CDR1 is LNHNV and CDR2 YYDKDF (reference sequence). V lost 3 bases, J lost 2 bases, and 6 bases stayed unmatched. CDR3 size: 15 residues. CDR3 loop: CATSSLTGATYEQYF. CDR3 nucleotides: TGTGCCACCAGCAGCCTGACAGGGGCCACCTACGAGCAGTACTTC. The complete variable domain, with remaining parts taken from reference TRBV15 and TRBJ2-7, reads DAMVIQNPRYQVTQFGKPVTLSCSQTLNHNVMYWYQQKSSQAPKLLFHYYDKDFNNEADTPDNFQSRRPNTSFCFLDIRSPGLGDTAMYLCATSSLTGATYEQYFGPGTRLTVT.

The rearrangement joins TRBV19 to TRBJ1-3; 12 positions agree with TRBD1. The CDR3 is 15 residues long. J gave up 3 bases and V 5 bases, and 2 bases lay outside the gene matches. The V gene's germline CDR1 is LNHDA and CDR2 SQIVND (reference sequence). The CDR3 region has the DNA TGTGCCAGTAGTGGGACAGGGGGCTTTGGAAACACCATATATTTT. Its protein product is CASSGTGGFGNTIYF.

The chain has TRBV9 and TRBJ1-4; D might be TRBD1 (6 bases). Germline CDR1 and CDR2: SGDLS and YYNGEE. The V end lost 4 bases, the J end lost 4 bases, and 11 bases lay between the germline ends. CDR3 length: 14 residues. As DNA, the CDR3 is TGTGCCAGCAGCCCCGGGACAAGTAATGAAAAACTGTTTTTT. It translates to CASSPGTSNEKLFF.

Details on this clone: Other DNA sequences in the same sample also yield this CDR3. The rearrangement joins TRBV27 to TRBJ2-7; tentatively, D is TRBD1 (6 bases). With 3 bases removed from V and 2 bases from J, the gap between germline ends came to 11 bases. Germline CDR1 is MNHEY and CDR2 is SMNVEV (reference sequence). The CDR3 is 14 residues long. The CDR3 DNA sequence: TGTGCCAGCAGTTTGAGGCAGGGGCCCTACGAGCAGTACTTC. This gives the protein CASSLRQGPYEQYF.

V usage is TRBV10-3 and J usage is TRBJ1-2; 10 bases fit TRBD1. This CDR3 has 15 residues. V lost 4 bases to trimming and J lost 7 bases; unmatched junction nucleotides: 9. The V gene's germline CDR1 is ENHRY and CDR2 SYGVKD. The CDR3 DNA reads as TGTGCCATCAGTGGACCGGGACAGGGGTCGGGTGGCTACACCTTC. This translates into CAISGPGQGSGGYTF.

The J gene is TRBJ1-1, the V gene TRBV18; possible D gene TRBD1, 6 bases. The CDR3 contains 16 residues. Germline V CDR1 and CDR2: KGHSH, LQKENI. The ends were cut back, 2 bases at V and 8 bases at J, with 21 bases in the middle. CDR3 residues: CASSPRDIREDREAFF. The CDR3 nucleotides are TGTGCCAGCTCACCAAGGGACATTCGAGAAGATAGAGAAGCTTTCTTT.

The chain recombines TRBV4-2 with TRBJ2-2; TRBD1 aligns across 10 bases. CDR1 is LGHNA and CDR2 is YNFKEQ in the germline V gene. The junction had 12 bases not matched to a gene; V was cut back by 4 bases and J by 7 bases. There are 17 residues in the CDR3. In DNA form, the CDR3 reads TGTGCCAGCAGCCGGGAAGTTGACAGGGGGCCGGGCGGGGAGCTGTTTTTT. Protein product: CASSREVDRGPGGELFF.

DNA of the CDR3: TGTGCCAGCAGCGTAGGCGATCGCCAAGAGACCCAGTACTTC. Protein product: CASSVGDRQETQYF. This chain joins TRBV9 and TRBJ2-5; D is unclear. V lost 0 bases, J lost 1 base, and 7 bases lay in between. The CDR3 totals 14 residues. Germline loops: CDR1 SGDLS, CDR2 YYNGEE.

The chain has TRBV15 and TRBJ2-1; D is unresolved. CDR3 length equals 17 residues. The germline CDR1 and CDR2 sequences are LNHNV and YYDKDF (reference sequence). V was shortened by 1 base and J by 1 base, with 14 bases between the two germline ends. This CDR3 is CATSRGPGVGSYNEQFF. The CDR3 region has the DNA TGTGCCACCAGCAGAGGTCCCGGAGTTGGGTCCTACAATGAGCAGTTCTTC.

Worth noting for this clone: The junction departs from germline at one end; a sequencing error may be responsible. The gene calls are TRBV28 and TRBJ1-1; D remains ambiguous. This CDR3 is built from 11 residues. Germline V gives CDR1 MDHEN, CDR2 SYDVKM. The CDR3 DNA sequence: TGCACCACCCGCACAAACACTGAAGCTTTCTTT. Translation: CTTRTNTEAFF.